This entry concerns a single T cell receptor beta chain. V lost 6 bases, J lost 0 bases, and 9 bases lay in between. This CDR3 spans 14 amino acids. The germline CDR1 and CDR2 sequences are MRHNA and SNTAGT. This sample was included in a study of blood T cell repertoires in COVID-19. As for the study in general: The samples span acute and convalescent COVID-19 from the United States, Italy and Spain. PBMCs, B-cell-depleted T cells, or T cells were the source of the cDNA or gDNA that made up the material.

Recruited during active infection, patients (from Seattle) were subsequently followed longitudinally. Authors' processing steps: Reference gene primer amplification gave estimated nucleated cell counts. This table comes from immunoSEQ multiplex PCR, and its TCRdb copy is limited to in-frame clones, with some not included. Clone size and the V and J calls come from that table; the DNA yielded D and trimming. The data contain a few hundred thousand clones, approximately 90% of them singletons. This clonotype was obtained from a young man with COVID-19, enrolled during active disease. The sequencing input was peripheral blood. This rearrangement joins TRBV6-4 to TRBJ2-1, with D perhaps TRBD2 (6 bases). CDR3 amino acids: CASRRDSSYNEQFF. The CDR3 DNA reads TGTGCCAGCAGGCGGGATAGCTCCTACAATGAGCAGTTCTTC.